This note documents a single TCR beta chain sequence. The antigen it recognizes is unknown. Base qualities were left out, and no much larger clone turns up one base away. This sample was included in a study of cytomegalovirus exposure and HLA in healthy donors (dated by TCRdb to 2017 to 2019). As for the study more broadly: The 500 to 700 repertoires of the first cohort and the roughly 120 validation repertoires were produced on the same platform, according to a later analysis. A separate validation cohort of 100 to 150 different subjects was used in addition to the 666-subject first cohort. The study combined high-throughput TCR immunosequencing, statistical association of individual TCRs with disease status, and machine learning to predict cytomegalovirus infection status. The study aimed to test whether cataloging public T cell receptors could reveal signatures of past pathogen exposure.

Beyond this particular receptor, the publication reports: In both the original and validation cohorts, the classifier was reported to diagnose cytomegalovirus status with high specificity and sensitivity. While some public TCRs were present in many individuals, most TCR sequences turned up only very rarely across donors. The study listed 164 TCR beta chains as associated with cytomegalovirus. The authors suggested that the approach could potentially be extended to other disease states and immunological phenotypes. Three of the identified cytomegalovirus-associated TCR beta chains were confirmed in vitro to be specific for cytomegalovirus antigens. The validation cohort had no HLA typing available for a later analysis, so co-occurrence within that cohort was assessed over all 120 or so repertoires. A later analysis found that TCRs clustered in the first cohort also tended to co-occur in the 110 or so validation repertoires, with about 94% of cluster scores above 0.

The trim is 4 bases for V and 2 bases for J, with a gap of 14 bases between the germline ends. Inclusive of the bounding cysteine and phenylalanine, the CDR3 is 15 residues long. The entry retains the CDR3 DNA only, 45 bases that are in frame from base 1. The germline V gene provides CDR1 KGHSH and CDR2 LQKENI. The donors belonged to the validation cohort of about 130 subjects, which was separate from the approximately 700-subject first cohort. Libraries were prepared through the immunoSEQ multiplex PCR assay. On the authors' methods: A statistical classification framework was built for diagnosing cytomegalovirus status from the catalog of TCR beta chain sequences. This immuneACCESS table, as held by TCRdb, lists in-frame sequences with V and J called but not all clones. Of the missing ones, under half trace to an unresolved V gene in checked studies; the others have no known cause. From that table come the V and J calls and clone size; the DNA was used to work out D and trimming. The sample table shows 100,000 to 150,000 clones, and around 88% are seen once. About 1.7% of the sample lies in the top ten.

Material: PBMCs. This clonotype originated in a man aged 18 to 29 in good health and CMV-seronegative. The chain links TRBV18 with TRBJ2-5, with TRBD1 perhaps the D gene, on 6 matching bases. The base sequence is TGTGCCAGCTCACAACTAACACAGGGACAAGAGACCCAGTACTTC. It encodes CASSQLTQGQETQYF.